Below, 29 T cell receptor beta chains from the same sample are listed, as sequenced in a study of T cell repertoires in cytomegalovirus infection. No antigen has been identified for these receptors. TCRdb processed the reads anew with MiXCR; each CDR3 protein has one entry. This sample has around 71,000 distinct CDR3 sequences, with roughly 40% found just once. The starting material was CD8+ T cells from cultured PBMCs, obtained from culture after CMV antigen stimulation. The receptors originated from a human donor in good health (CMV status not recorded). Some clones in this sample may be carry-over from other donors' samples.

The chain carries TRBV4-1 and TRBJ2-6; D might be TRBD2 (5 bases). Germline-derived CDR1 and CDR2 are MGHRA and YSYEKL. V was shortened by 3 bases and J by 3 bases, with 9 bases between the two germline ends. The CDR3 covers 15 residues. CDR3 bases: TGCGCCAGCAGCCATCGTAGCGATGGGGCCAACGTCCTGACTTTC. This encodes CASSHRSDGANVLTF.

This chain connects TRBV18 to TRBJ2-1, with 8 bases lining up with TRBD2. The V segment lost 2 bases and the J segment 5 bases; nucleotides outside the gene matches: 5. The CDR3 extends over 15 amino acids. The germline CDR1 and CDR2 sequences are KGHSH and LQKENI. The CDR3 coding sequence is TGTGCCAGCTCACCAACCGGGACTAGAAACAATGAGCAGTTCTTC. This sequence encodes CASSPTGTRNNEQFF.

In its sample, this clonotype was seen a few times. J is TRBJ2-1 and V is TRBV7-2; 7 bases agree with TRBD2. The ends lost 5 bases at V and 2 bases at J; junction bases unmatched: 9. Germline V CDR1 and CDR2: SGHTA, FQGNSA. The CDR3 is made up of 16 amino acids. This CDR3 is CASSPRGGVAYNEQFF. The CDR3 coding sequence is TGTGCCAGCAGCCCTCGTGGGGGGGTCGCCTACAATGAGCAGTTCTTC.

CDR3 bases: TGTGCCAGCAGCCAAGATTTCGGTTCAGGGTCCGGATATAATTCACCCCTCCACTTT. It specifies CASSQDFGSGSGYNSPLHF. This chain joins TRBV14 and TRBJ1-6, with D possibly being TRBD1 (5 bases). Trimming left V 0 bases short and J 4 bases short, with 19 bases between. CDR3 length: 19 residues. Germline CDR1 reads SGHDN; CDR2 reads FVKESK.

In its sample, this clonotype was seen many times. The chain joins TRBV7-9 to TRBJ2-7; D might be TRBD2 (6 bases). The CDR3 length is 11 residues. Germline V CDR1 and CDR2: SEHNR, FQNEAQ (reference sequence). Trimming shortened V by 5 bases and J by 4 bases, and 6 bases separated the two germline ends. In DNA, the CDR3 is TGTGCCAGCAGCGGGACTTACGAGCAGTACTTC. Its translation: CASSGTYEQYF.

A few counts support this clonotype. The J gene is TRBJ2-1, the V gene TRBV28; the D gene is possibly TRBD2 (6 bases). The CDR3 length is 13 residues. Trimming shortened V by 3 bases and J by 5 bases, and 8 bases separated the two germline ends. Germline loops: CDR1 MDHEN, CDR2 SYDVKM. The CDR3: CASSLAGNNEQFF. Here the CDR3 DNA reads TGTGCCAGCAGTTTGGCGGGGAACAATGAGCAGTTCTTC.

This clonotype was seen a few times. The V gene is TRBV7-2, the J gene TRBJ2-7; tentatively, D is TRBD2 (5 bases). The length of the CDR3 is 16 residues. Germline V gene data show CDR1 as SGHTA and CDR2 as FQGNSA. The V end was cut by 1 base, the J end by 2 bases, with 15 bases between. The CDR3 sequence: CASSLGTPSIPYEQYF. As DNA, the CDR3 is TGTGCCAGCAGCTTAGGGACTCCCTCTATTCCCTACGAGCAGTACTTC. Based on the CDR3 plus reference TRBV7-2 and TRBJ2-7, the full variable domain is GAGVSQSPSNKVTEKGKDVELRCDPISGHTALYWYRQSLGQGLEFLIYFQGNSAPDKSGLPSDRFSAERTGGSVSTLTIQRTQQEDSAVYLCASSLGTPSIPYEQYFGPGTRLTVT.

This clonotype was picked up a small number of times. This chain uses TRBV5-8 with TRBJ2-3; 8 bases align to TRBD1. J was trimmed by 2 bases and V by 0 bases; bases with no gene match: 5. The germline gives CDR1 SGHTS, CDR2 YDEGEE. The CDR3 totals 16 residues. The CDR3: CASSLVGTGYTDTQYF. As DNA, the CDR3 is TGTGCCAGCAGCTTGGTAGGGACAGGCTACACAGATACGCAGTATTTT.

The chain combines TRBV6-2 or TRBV6-3 with TRBJ2-5; tentatively, D is TRBD2 (6 bases). Germline V gene sequence: CDR1 MNHEY, CDR2 SVGEGT. V lost 8 bases to trimming and J lost 4 bases, with 17 bases between them. This CDR3 has 14 amino acids. This CDR3 is CASLGGIAGETQYF. In nucleotides, the CDR3 is TGTGCCAGCCTAGGAGGGATTGCGGGAGAGACCCAGTACTTC.

This chain uses TRBV28 with TRBJ1-3, with D unclear. There are 17 residues in the CDR3. In germline, CDR1 is MDHEN, CDR2 SYDVKM. V was trimmed by 1 base and J by 0 bases, leaving 13 bases between them. This CDR3 reads CASSLYPSISSGNTIYF. DNA of the CDR3: TGTGCCAGCAGTTTATACCCCAGTATCTCCTCTGGAAACACCATATATTTT.

This clonotype has just a few counts. The chain has TRBV6-1 and TRBJ2-7, with 7 bases fitting TRBD2. J lost 2 bases, V lost 3 bases, and 7 bases had no gene match. Germline CDR1 reads MNHNS; CDR2 reads SASEGT. This CDR3 is built from 15 residues. Here the CDR3 DNA reads TGTGCCAGCAGTGATGGGGGGGGGTCTCCCTACGAGCAGTACTTC. It yields the protein CASSDGGGSPYEQYF.

V usage is TRBV7-6 and J usage is TRBJ2-5; a weak D match, TRBD2 (5 bases). Germline assignment: CDR1 SGHVS and CDR2 FNYEAQ. The CDR3 runs to 14 residues. The germline V and J ends were trimmed by 5 bases and 2 bases, with 12 bases remaining between them. The CDR3 is CASSQWTRQETQYF. The CDR3 nucleotides read TGTGCCAGCAGCCAATGGACTCGGCAAGAGACCCAGTACTTC.

The chain recombines TRBV5-1 with TRBJ1-2; D gene uncertain. CDR1 SGHRS and CDR2 YFSETQ come from the germline V gene. The ends were cut back, 4 bases at V and 5 bases at J, with 15 bases in the middle. The CDR3 is 14 amino acids. CDR3 bases: TGCGCCAGCAGCCGTGAAGAGGAAGGGTATGGCTACACCTTC. Translation: CASSREEEGYGYTF.

V and J are TRBV4-2 and TRBJ1-3, with D hard to call. V was pared by 0 bases and J by 0 bases, with 9 bases between. Germline V lookup: CDR1 LGHNA, CDR2 YNFKEQ. There are 16 residues in the CDR3. In nucleotides, the CDR3 is TGTGCCAGCAGCCAAGATAAATCCAGCTCTGGAAACACCATATATTTT. This translates into CASSQDKSSSGNTIYF.

The chain carries TRBV6-5 and TRBJ2-2; D not resolved. This CDR3 region has 12 residues. Germline CDR1 reads MNHEY; CDR2 reads SVGAGI. Trimming pared 8 bases from V and 4 bases from J, leaving 8 bases between. This CDR3 reads CASSIGTGELFF. The CDR3 DNA follows: TGTGCCAGCTCGATTGGCACCGGGGAGCTGTTTTTT.

This clonotype appeared a single time. The chain recombines TRBV9 with TRBJ2-5; D is unresolved. CDR3 length: 13 amino acids. CDR1 and CDR2 (germline): SGDLS, YYNGEE. Trimming stripped 1 base from V and 5 bases from J, with 9 bases between. The DNA for the CDR3 is TGTGCCAGCAGCGTAAGGACCTTGGAGACCCAGTACTTC. This encodes CASSVRTLETQYF.

The chain joins TRBV6-6 to TRBJ1-1; D unresolved. CDR1 and CDR2 (germline): MNHNY, SVGAGI (reference sequence). The CDR3 sequence is 14 residues long. The V end was cut by 8 bases, the J end by 1 base, with 14 bases between. For the CDR3, the DNA is TGTGCCAGCCGACAAATAGGATCGAACACTGAAGCTTTCTTT. Encoded protein: CASRQIGSNTEAFF.

The chain has TRBV4-1 and TRBJ2-1, with TRBD2 matching 8 bases. Unmatched junction bases numbered 7, after V lost 0 bases and J lost 6 bases. Germline-derived CDR1 and CDR2 are MGHRA and YSYEKL. This CDR3 contains 16 residues. In DNA, the CDR3 is TGCGCCAGCAGCCAAGATGGAGCGGGGGTATTCAATGAGCAGTTCTTC. Amino acids: CASSQDGAGVFNEQFF.

The J gene is TRBJ2-5, the V gene TRBV27; TRBD1 matches 9 bases. Trimming took 4 bases from V and 2 from J; bases not matched to a gene: 14. This CDR3 has 18 amino acids. Germline V gene lookup returns CDR1 MNHEY and CDR2 SMNVEV (reference sequence). CDR3 in amino acids: CASSSSVGTGLFQETQYF. DNA for the CDR3: TGTGCCAGCAGTTCCAGCGTAGGGACAGGGCTATTTCAAGAGACCCAGTACTTC.

The V and J genes are TRBV28 and TRBJ2-2; D gene uncertain. The CDR3 extends over 14 amino acids. V dropped 6 bases and J dropped 7 bases, with 15 bases sitting between them. Germline V lookup: CDR1 MDHEN, CDR2 SYDVKM. CDR3 nucleotides: TGTGCCAGCAGCCCTGATGGGCTGGTCGGGGAGCTGTTTTTT. Encoded protein: CASSPDGLVGELFF.

CDR3 amino acids: CASKDGLNTEAFF. CDR3 coding DNA: TGTGCCAGCAAAGACGGACTGAACACTGAAGCTTTCTTT. V usage is TRBV6-1 and J usage is TRBJ1-1; D gene ambiguous. Germline CDR1 is MNHNS and CDR2 is SASEGT. V was trimmed by 7 bases and J by 0 bases, leaving 9 bases between them. The CDR3 contains 13 residues.

This clonotype has a handful of counts. The chain is built from TRBV6-5 and TRBJ1-5, with 9 bases aligning to TRBD1. Germline V lookup: CDR1 MNHEY, CDR2 SVGAGI. V lost 6 bases and J lost 5; bases outside the gene matches: 8. This CDR3 region has 15 residues. The CDR3 bases are TGTGCCAGCAGACAACTACGGACAGGGGATCAGCCCCAGCATTTT. Its protein is CASRQLRTGDQPQHF.

V usage is TRBV7-9 and J usage is TRBJ1-5, with no clear D. Germline V gene data show CDR1 as SEHNR and CDR2 as FQNEAQ (reference sequence). The CDR3 sequence is 12 residues long. The germline V and J ends were trimmed by 5 bases and 4 bases, with 6 bases remaining between them. In DNA, the CDR3 is TGTGCCAGCAGCACACAGAATCAGCCCCAGCATTTT. Its protein product is CASSTQNQPQHF. The variable domain in full, completed from reference TRBV7-9 and TRBJ1-5, reads DTGVSQNPRHKITKRGQNVTFRCDPISEHNRLYWYRQTLGQGPEFLTYFQNEAQLEKSRLLSDRFSAERPKGSFSTLEIQRTEQGDSAMYLCASSTQNQPQHFGDGTRLSIL.

This clonotype was counted only a few times. This rearrangement joins TRBV6-1 to TRBJ2-7; D may be TRBD2 (7 bases). The CDR3 extends over 17 amino acids. Germline CDR1 reads MNHNS; CDR2 reads SASEGT. The V and J ends lost 2 bases and 2 bases respectively, with 19 bases between them. DNA of the CDR3: TGTGCCAGCAGTGAAAGGGGGGGGGACCGAAGGACCTACGAGCAGTACTTC. Its protein product is CASSERGGDRRTYEQYF.

Only a few counts were recorded for this clonotype. The rearrangement links TRBV6-6 to TRBJ2-3, with D possibly TRBD2 on 6 matching bases. The ends were cut back, 6 bases at V and 7 bases at J, with 23 bases in the middle. The CDR3 contains 16 residues. CDR1 is MNHNY, CDR2 SVGAGI, per germline (reference sequence). DNA for the CDR3: TGTGCCAGCAGCCCGCGCCGGGAGAACGAAGCCAATACGCAGTATTTT. This encodes CASSPRRENEANTQYF.

The sample holds many counts of this clonotype. The V gene is TRBV28, the J gene TRBJ1-4, with 8 bases matching TRBD1. J was trimmed by 5 bases and V by 6 bases; bases with no gene match: 14. The CDR3 contains 17 residues. Germline values: CDR1 MDHEN, CDR2 SYDVKM. The DNA of the CDR3 is TGTGCCAGCAGCCCGACCGGGACAGGCGCGTCCAATGAAAAACTGTTTTTT. Translated: CASSPTGTGASNEKLFF.

This clonotype appeared many times. The chain carries TRBV7-2 and TRBJ2-7; the D is unclear. CDR1 and CDR2 from the germline V gene are SGHTA and FQGNSA. The length of the CDR3 is 11 residues. V lost 8 bases, J lost 6 bases, and 11 bases lay in between. CDR3 sequence (DNA): TGTGCCAGCTCTCAATGGGGCGAGCAGTACTTC. Its protein product is CASSQWGEQYF.

A few counts support this clonotype. The gene calls are TRBV4-1 and TRBJ2-1; possibly TRBD2 for D (5 bases). Germline V gene data show CDR1 as MGHRA and CDR2 as YSYEKL. The CDR3 length is 17 residues. The germline V and J ends were trimmed by 1 base and 7 bases, with 20 bases remaining between them. CDR3 DNA: TGCGCCAGCAGCCAAGTCCTATCGGGATTATCGGGTAATGAGCAGTTCTTC. This translates into CASSQVLSGLSGNEQFF.

The V call is TRBV20-1, the J call TRBJ1-5, with a tentative D call TRBD1 (5 bases). Trimming cost V 6 bases and J 1 base, with 16 bases left between them. The V gene's germline CDR1 is DFQATT and CDR2 SNEGSKA (reference sequence). The CDR3 runs 15 residues. In nucleotides, the CDR3 is TGCAGTGCACACCTTCAGAGGGACAGCAATCAGCCCCAGCATTTT. It codes for CSAHLQRDSNQPQHF.